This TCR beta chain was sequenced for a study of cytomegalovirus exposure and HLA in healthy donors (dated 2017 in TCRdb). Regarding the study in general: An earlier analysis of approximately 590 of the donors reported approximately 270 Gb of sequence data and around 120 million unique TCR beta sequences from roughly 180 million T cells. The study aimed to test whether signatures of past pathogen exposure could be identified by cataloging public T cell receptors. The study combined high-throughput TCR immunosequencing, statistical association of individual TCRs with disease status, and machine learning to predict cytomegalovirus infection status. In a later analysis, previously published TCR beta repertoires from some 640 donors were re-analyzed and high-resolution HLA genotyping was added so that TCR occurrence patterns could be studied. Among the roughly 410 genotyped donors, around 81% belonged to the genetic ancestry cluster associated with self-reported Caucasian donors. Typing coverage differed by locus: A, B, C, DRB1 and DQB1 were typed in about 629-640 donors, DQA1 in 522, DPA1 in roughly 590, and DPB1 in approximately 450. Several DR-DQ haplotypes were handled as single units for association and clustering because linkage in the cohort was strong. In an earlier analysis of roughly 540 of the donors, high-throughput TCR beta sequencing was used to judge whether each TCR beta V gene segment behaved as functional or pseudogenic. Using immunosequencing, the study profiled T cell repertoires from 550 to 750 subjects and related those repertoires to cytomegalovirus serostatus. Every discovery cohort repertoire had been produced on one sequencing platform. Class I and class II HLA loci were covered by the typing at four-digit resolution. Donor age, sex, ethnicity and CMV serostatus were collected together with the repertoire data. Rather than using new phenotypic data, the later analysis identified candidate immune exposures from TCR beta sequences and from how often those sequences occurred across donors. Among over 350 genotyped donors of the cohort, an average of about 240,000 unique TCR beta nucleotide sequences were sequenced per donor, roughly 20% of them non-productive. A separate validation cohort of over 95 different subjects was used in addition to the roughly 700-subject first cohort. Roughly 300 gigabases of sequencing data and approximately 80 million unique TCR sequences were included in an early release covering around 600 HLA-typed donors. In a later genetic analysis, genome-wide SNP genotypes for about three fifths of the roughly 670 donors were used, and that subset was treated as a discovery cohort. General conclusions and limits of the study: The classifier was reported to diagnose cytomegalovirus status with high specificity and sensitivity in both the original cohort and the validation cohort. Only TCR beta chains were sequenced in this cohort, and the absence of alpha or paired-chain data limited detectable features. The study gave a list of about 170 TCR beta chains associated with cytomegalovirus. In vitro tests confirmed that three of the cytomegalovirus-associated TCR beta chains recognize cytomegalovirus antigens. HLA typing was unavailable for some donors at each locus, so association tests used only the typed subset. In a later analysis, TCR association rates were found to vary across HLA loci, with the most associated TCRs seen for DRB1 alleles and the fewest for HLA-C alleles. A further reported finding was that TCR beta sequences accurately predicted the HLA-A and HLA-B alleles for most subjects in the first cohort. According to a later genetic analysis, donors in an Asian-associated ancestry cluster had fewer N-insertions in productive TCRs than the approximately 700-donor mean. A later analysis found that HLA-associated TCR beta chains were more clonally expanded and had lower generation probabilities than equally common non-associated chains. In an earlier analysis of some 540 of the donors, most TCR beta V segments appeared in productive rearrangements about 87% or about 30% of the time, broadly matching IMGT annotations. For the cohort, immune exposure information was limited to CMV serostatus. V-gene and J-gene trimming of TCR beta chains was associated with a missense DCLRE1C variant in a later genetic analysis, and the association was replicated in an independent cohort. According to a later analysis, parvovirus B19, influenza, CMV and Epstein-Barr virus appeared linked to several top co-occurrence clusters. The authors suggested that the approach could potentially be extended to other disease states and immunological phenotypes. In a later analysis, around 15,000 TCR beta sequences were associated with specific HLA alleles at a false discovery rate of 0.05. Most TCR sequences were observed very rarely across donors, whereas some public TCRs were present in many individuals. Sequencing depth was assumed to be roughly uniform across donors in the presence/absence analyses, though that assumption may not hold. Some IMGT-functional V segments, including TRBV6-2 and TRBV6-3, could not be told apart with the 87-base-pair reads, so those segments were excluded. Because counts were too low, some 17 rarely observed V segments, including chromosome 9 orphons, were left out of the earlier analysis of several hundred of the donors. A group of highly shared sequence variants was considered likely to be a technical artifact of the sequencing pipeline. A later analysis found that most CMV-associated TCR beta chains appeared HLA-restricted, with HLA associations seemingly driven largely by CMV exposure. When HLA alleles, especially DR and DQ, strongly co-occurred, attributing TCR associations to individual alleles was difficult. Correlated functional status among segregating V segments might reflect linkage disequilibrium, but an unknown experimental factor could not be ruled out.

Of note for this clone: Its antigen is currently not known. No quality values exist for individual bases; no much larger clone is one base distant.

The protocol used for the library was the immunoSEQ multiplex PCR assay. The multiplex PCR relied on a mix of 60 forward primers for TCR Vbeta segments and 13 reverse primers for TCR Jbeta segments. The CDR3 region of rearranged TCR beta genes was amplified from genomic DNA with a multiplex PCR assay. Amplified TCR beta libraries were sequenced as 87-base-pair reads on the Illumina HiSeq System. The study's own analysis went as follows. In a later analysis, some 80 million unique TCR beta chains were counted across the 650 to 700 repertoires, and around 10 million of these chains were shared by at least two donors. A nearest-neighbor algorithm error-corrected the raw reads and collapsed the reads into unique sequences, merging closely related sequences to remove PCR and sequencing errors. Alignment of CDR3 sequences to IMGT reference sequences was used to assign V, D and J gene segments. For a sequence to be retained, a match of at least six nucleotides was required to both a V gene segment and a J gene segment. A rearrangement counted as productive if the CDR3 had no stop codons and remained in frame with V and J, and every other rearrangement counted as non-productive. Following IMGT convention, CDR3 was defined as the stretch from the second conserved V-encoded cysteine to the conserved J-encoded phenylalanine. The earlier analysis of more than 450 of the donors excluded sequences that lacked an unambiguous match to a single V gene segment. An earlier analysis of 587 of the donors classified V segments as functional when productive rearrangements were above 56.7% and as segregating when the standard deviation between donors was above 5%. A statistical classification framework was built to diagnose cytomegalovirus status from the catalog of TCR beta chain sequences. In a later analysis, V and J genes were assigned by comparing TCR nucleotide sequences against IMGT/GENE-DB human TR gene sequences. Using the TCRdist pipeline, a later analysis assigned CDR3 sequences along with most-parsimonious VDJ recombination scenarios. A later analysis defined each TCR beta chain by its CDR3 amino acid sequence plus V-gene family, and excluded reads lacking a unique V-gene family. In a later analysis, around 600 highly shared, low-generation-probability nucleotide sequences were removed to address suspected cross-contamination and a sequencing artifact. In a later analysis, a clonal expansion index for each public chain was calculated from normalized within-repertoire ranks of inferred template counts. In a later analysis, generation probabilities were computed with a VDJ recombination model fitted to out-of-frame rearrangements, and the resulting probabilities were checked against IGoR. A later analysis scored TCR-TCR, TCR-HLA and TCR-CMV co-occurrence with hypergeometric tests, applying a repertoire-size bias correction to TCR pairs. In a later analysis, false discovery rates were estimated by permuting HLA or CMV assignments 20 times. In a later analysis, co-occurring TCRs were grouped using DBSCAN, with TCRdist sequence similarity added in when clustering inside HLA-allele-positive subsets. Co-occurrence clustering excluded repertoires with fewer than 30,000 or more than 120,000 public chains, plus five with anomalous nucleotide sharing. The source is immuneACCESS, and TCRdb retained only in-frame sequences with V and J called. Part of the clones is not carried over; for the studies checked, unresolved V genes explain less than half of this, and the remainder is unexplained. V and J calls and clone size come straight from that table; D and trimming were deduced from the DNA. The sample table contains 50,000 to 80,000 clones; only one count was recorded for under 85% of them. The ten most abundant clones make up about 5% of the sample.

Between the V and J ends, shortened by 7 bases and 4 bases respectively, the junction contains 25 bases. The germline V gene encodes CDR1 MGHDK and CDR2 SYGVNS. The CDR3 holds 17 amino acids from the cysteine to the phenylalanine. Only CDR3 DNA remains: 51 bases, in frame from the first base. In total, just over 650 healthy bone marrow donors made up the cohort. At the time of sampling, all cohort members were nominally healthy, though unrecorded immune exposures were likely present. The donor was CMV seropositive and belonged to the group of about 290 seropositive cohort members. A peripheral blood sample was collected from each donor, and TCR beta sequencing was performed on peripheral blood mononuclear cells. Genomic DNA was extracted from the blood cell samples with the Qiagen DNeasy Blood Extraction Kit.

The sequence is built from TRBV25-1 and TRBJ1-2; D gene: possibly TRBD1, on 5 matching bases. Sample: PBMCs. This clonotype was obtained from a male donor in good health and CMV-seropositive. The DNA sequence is TGTGCCAGCATGAGTACGGAGCCTCCAGGGCTTCGCTATGGCTACACCTTC. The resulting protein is CASMSTEPPGLRYGYTF.